The rows below give T cell receptor beta chains drawn from one sample of a study of T-cell reconstitution after alpha-beta-depleted transplantation in children. MiXCR, applied by TCRdb to the PCR reads, yields one record per CDR3 protein. Of about 360,000 distinct CDR3 sequences listed, more than 10% are singletons. The sample was PBMCs, taken from the stem cell graft. The source of these receptors is a human donor who donated a stem cell graft to a child with Fanconi anemia. The CDR3 runs from the conserved cysteine through the conserved F or W. The D gene is left open where the match is weak. Expanded clones get a size class; other rows say once, few or many, or leave the size out.

TGTGCCAGCAGCTCCGCCGAGCGGGGGTTAACTTTGAATGAGCAGTTCTTC,CASSSAERGLTLNEQFF,TRBV4-2,few,TRBJ2-1,TRBD2
TGCAGCGTCTGGACAGGGCATGGCTACACCTTC,CSVWTGHGYTF,TRBV29-1,many,TRBJ1-2,TRBD1
TGTGCCAGCTCACCACCCTCAGGTGGGGGGACGAATGAGCAGTTCTTC,CASSPPSGGGTNEQFF,TRBV18,.,TRBJ2-1,.
TGCGCCAGCAAGGACCGGGACAGGGGGAGGACTGAAGCTTTCTTT,CASKDRDRGRTEAFF,TRBV5-1,few,TRBJ1-1,TRBD1
TGCGCCAGCAGCTACCTAGCGGGGGGCAATTCCTACGAGCAGTACTTC,CASSYLAGGNSYEQYF,TRBV5-1,few,TRBJ2-7,TRBD2
TGTGCCAGCAGAGCCTTAGGGGTCGCGACCCCTGAAGCTTTCTTT,CASRALGVATPEAFF,TRBV6-1,few,TRBJ1-1,.
TGCAGTGCTCCTCGGGGAGAATCACCCCTCCACTTT,CSAPRGESPLHF,TRBV20-1,few,TRBJ1-6,.
TGTGCCAGCAGTGGGGACAGTCAGGTTCATGGCTACACCTTC,CASSGDSQVHGYTF,TRBV25-1,.,TRBJ1-2,TRBD1
TGTGCCAGCAGCTTAGAGGCAGATAATTCACCCCTCCACTTT,CASSLEADNSPLHF,TRBV7-9,.,TRBJ1-6,.
TGCGCCAGCAGCCAAGGATGGGGGTTGGGACAGGGATACAATGAGCAGTTCTTC,CASSQGWGLGQGYNEQFF,TRBV4-3,many,TRBJ2-1,TRBD1
TGCAGCGTTCAACCAGCAGGGGTAGGGTCCTATGGCTACACCTTC,CSVQPAGVGSYGYTF,TRBV29-1,many,TRBJ1-2,.
TGCGCCAGCAGCAGGGGGACAGCCCAAGAGACCCAGTACTTC,CASSRGTAQETQYF,TRBV5-1,few,TRBJ2-5,TRBD1
TGCGCCAGCAGCTTCGTTAGGGATGAGCAGTTCTTC,CASSFVRDEQFF,TRBV5-1,many,TRBJ2-1,.
TGTGCCAGCAGCTTTAGGGGACAGCGATACGAGCAGTACTTC,CASSFRGQRYEQYF,TRBV7-9,.,TRBJ2-7,TRBD1
TGTGCCAGCAGCTTAAGGGCAGTCCCTGGGGAGCTGTTTTTT,CASSLRAVPGELFF,TRBV7-2,few,TRBJ2-2,.
TGTGCCAGCTCACTGCCCATCGGGCAGGGGAACACCGGGGAGCTGTTTTTT,CASSLPIGQGNTGELFF,TRBV18,.,TRBJ2-2,.
TGTGCCAGCAGCCTAATGGGTAACACTGAAGCTTTCTTT,CASSLMGNTEAFF,TRBV7-2,many,TRBJ1-1,.
TGTGCCACCAGCAGAGTGGCGGGGGGCAGCGGGGAGCTGTTTTTT,CATSRVAGGSGELFF,TRBV15,many,TRBJ2-2,TRBD2
TGCAGTGCTAGAGTGGGCGGCTATGGCTACACCTTC,CSARVGGYGYTF,TRBV20-1,few,TRBJ1-2,.
TGTGCCAGCAGCCAACTATCGACAGGGGATGGCTACACCTTC,CASSQLSTGDGYTF,TRBV3-1,.,TRBJ1-2,TRBD1
TGTGCCAGCAACTCCTTGAACACTGAAGCTTTCTTT,CASNSLNTEAFF,TRBV27,few,TRBJ1-1,.
TGTGCCAGCAGTGGGGACAGGAGGCCCAGGAGCAATCAGCCCCAGCATTTT,CASSGDRRPRSNQPQHF,TRBV28,.,TRBJ1-5,TRBD1
TGTGCCAGCAGCCTTCCGGGGTCGGGACTCAACACCGGGGAGCTGTTTTTT,CASSLPGSGLNTGELFF,TRBV7-2,.,TRBJ2-2,.
TGTGCCAGTACCCCCCGCGTGGGCAATGGCTATGAGCAGTTCTTC,CASTPRVGNGYEQFF,TRBV4-2,.,TRBJ2-1,.
TGTGCCTCAGGGAAAGCGGGGGGGAACACCGGGGAGCTGTTTTTT,CASGKAGGNTGELFF,TRBV25-1,few,TRBJ2-2,TRBD2
TGCGCCAGCAGCCAAGAAGGGGTCAGGACACTCTCCTCTGGGGCCAACGTCCTGACTTTC,CASSQEGVRTLSSGANVLTF,TRBV4-3,many,TRBJ2-6,.
TGCAGTGCTAGAGATCGGCAGTGGAACACTGAAGCTTTCTTT,CSARDRQWNTEAFF,TRBV20-1,few,TRBJ1-1,.
TGTGCCAGCAGCCGTACCCACGAGCAGTACTTC,CASSRTHEQYF,TRBV6-2/TRBV6-3,few,TRBJ2-7,.
TGCAGTGCTATCTACGGGAACACTGAAGCTTTCTTT,CSAIYGNTEAFF,TRBV20-1,.,TRBJ1-1,.
TGTGCCACCGCGGAGGGGCTTGATTCACCCCTCCACTTT,CATAEGLDSPLHF,TRBV12-3/TRBV12-4,many,TRBJ1-6,.
TGTGCCAGCAGCCAAGAACAGCGGGGGGGCCGAACCGGGGAGCTGTTTTTT,CASSQEQRGGRTGELFF,TRBV4-2,.,TRBJ2-2,TRBD2
TGTGCCAGCAGCGTGACAGGGGGCCCTGCTGAAGCTTTCTTT,CASSVTGGPAEAFF,TRBV9,many,TRBJ1-1,TRBD1
TGCAGTGCTAAGCAAGCGGGGGATACCACAGATACGCAGTATTTT,CSAKQAGDTTDTQYF,TRBV20-1,few,TRBJ2-3,TRBD2
TGTGCCAGCAGTTTGCAGCCCCCTGAGAGGGAGTACTTC,CASSLQPPEREYF,TRBV28,few,TRBJ2-4,.
TGTGCCAGCAGTGATCTGGCTACGCAGTATTTT,CASSDLATQYF,TRBV2,.,TRBJ2-3,.
TGTGCCAGCAGTCTAGCGGGACTTGGGACCCAGTACTTC,CASSLAGLGTQYF,TRBV6-2/TRBV6-3,.,TRBJ2-5,TRBD2
TGTGCCAGCAGCTTAGGAAGTCCGGGCCAGAGGGACGAGCAGTACTTC,CASSLGSPGQRDEQYF,TRBV7-9,few,TRBJ2-7,.
TGCGCCAGCAGCTTCCAGGGGTTGAACACTGAAGCTTTCTTT,CASSFQGLNTEAFF,TRBV5-1,many,TRBJ1-1,.
TGCGCCAGCAGCTTCCGGGACCCCTCTAACTATGGCTACACCTTC,CASSFRDPSNYGYTF,TRBV5-1,few,TRBJ1-2,.
TGTGCCAGCAGGGGGAAAGGGCAGCTCTATGGCTACACCTTC,CASRGKGQLYGYTF,TRBV6-1,.,TRBJ1-2,.
TGCAGTGCTAGAGGGTTGGGTAGCGGGGCCACAGATACGCAGTATTTT,CSARGLGSGATDTQYF,TRBV20-1,many,TRBJ2-3,TRBD2
TGCGCCAGCAGCCTAAATCAACGGGGGGCATGGGAGACCCAGTACTTC,CASSLNQRGAWETQYF,TRBV5-1,.,TRBJ2-5,.
TGTGCCAGCAGCTTGGCCGAGGGGACAGGGGGCGCGGAAAAACTGTTTTTT,CASSLAEGTGGAEKLFF,TRBV5-4,few,TRBJ1-4,TRBD1